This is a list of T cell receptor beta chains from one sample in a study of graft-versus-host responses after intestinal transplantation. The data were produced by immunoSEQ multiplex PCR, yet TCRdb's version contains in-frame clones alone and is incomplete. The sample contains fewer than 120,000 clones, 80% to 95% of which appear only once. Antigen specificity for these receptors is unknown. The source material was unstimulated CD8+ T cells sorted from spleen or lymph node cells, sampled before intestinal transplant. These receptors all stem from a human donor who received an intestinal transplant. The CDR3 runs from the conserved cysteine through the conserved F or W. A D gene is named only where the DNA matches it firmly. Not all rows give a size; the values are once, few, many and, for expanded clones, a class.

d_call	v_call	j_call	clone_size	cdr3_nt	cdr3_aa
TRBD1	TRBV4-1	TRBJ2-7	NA	TGCGCCAGCAGCCAAGAATACCCCGTATTGGACAGGAGCTCCTACGAGCAGTACTTC	CASSQEYPVLDRSSYEQYF
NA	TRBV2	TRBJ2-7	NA	TGTGCCAGCAGTGAGGCGGTGGGTGGACCCACCTACGAGCAGTACTTC	CASSEAVGGPTYEQYF
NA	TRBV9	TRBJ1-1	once	TGTGCCAGCAGCGACAGGGACACTGAAGCTTTCTTT	CASSDRDTEAFF
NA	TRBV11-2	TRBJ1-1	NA	TGTGCCAGCAGCGTAGGGGCGCGCACTGAAGCTTTCTTT	CASSVGARTEAFF
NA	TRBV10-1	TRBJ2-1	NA	TGCGCCAGCAGTGCACTAGTCAACCTCAATGAGCAGTTCTTC	CASSALVNLNEQFF
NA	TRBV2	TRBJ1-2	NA	TGTGCCAGCAGCGATCTTTTACGTGGCTACACCTTC	CASSDLLRGYTF
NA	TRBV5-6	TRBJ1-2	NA	TGTGCCAGCAGCTACCCCTTGTATGCCTCACCCTATGGCTACACCTTC	CASSYPLYASPYGYTF
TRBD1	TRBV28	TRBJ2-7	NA	TGTGCCAGCAGTTTCCTTGACAGGGGCGAGCAGTACTTC	CASSFLDRGEQYF
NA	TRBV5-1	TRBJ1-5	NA	TGCGCCAGCAGCTTGAGGGGGACGGATAGCAATCAGCCCCAGCATTTT	CASSLRGTDSNQPQHF
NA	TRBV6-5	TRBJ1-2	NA	TGTGCCGGCCATACTGGGGCTCACCTTTATGGCTACACCTTC	CAGHTGAHLYGYTF
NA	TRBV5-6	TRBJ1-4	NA	TGTGCCAGCAGCTTGGTTAAAGCGCCCATTCCAGAAAAACTGTTTTTT	CASSLVKAPIPEKLFF
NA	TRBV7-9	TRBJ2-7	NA	TGTGCCAGCTCACGGACAGCCACCTACGAGCAGTACTTC	CASSRTATYEQYF
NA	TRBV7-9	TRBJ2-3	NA	TGTGCCAGCAGCTTGCTAGCCGGGGATACGCAGTATTTT	CASSLLAGDTQYF
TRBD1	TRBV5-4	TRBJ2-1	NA	TGTGCCAGCAGCTTAGACAGGGCCTCCTACAATGAGCAGTTCTTC	CASSLDRASYNEQFF
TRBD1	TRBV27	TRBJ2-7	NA	TGTGCCAGCCGTTTATTTTCTCAGGGGGCGGTCTACGAGCAGTACTTC	CASRLFSQGAVYEQYF
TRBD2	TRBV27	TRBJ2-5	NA	TGTGCCAGCAGTATCCTAGCGGAGGACCAAGAGACCCAGTACTTC	CASSILAEDQETQYF
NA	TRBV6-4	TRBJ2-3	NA	TGTGCCAGCAGCACAGGGAGCTGGACAGATACGCAGTATTTT	CASSTGSWTDTQYF
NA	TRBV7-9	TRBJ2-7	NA	TGTGCCAGCAGCTTAGACAGGTCCCTTCCCAACGTTTACGAGCAGTACTTC	CASSLDRSLPNVYEQYF
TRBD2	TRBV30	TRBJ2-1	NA	TGTGCCTGGAGGGTAGGACTAGCGGGAGTCAATGAGCAGTTCTTC	CAWRVGLAGVNEQFF
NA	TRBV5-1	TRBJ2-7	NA	TGCGCCAGCAAACCCCTCGGCGGAGGATCCTACGAGCAGTACTTC	CASKPLGGGSYEQYF
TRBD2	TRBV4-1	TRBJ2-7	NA	TGCGCCAGCAGCCAAGAATTTAGGACTAGCGCCTACGAGCAGTACTTC	CASSQEFRTSAYEQYF
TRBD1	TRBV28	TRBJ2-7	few	TGTGCCAGCAGTCTAGGGACAGGGGGGGAGCAGTACTTC	CASSLGTGGEQYF
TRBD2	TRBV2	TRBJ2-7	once	TGTGCCAGCAGGGGGGGGACCTACGAGCAGTACTTC	CASRGGTYEQYF
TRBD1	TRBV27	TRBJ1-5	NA	TGTGCCAGCGCAGACAGGGGCAACAATCAGCCCCAGCATTTT	CASADRGNNQPQHF
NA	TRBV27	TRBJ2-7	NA	TGTGCCAGCAGTTCCGGGCAGGGCATCAACGAGCAGTACTTC	CASSSGQGINEQYF
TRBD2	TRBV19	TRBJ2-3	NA	TGTGCCAGTAGTGGCGGGAGGCTGGATACGCAGTATTTT	CASSGGRLDTQYF
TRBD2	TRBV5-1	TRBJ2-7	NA	TGCGCCAGCAGCTGGGGACTAGCCTACGAGCAGTACTTC	CASSWGLAYEQYF
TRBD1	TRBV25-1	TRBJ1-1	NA	TGTGCCATTTTTCCAGGGGGGTCGGGCATGGACACTGAAGCTTTCTTT	CAIFPGGSGMDTEAFF
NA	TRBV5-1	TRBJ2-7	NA	TGCGCCAGCGGCGACGGGTCCTACGAGCAGTACTTC	CASGDGSYEQYF
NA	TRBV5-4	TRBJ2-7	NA	TGTGCCAGCAGCGTACAGGACGCGGCCTCCTACGAGCAGTACTTC	CASSVQDAASYEQYF
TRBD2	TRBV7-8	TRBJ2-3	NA	TGTGCCAGCAGCTTAGGAGCGGGATTCACAGATACGCAGTATTTT	CASSLGAGFTDTQYF
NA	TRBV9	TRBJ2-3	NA	TGTGCCAGCACGGAGGGAGAGACAGATACGCAGTATTTT	CASTEGETDTQYF
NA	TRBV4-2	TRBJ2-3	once	TGTGCCAGCAGCCAAGACGGACCCTTCACAGATACGCAGTATTTT	CASSQDGPFTDTQYF
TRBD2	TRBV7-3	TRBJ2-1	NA	TGTGCCAGCAGCCCCGGGACTAGCGGGGGGTGGAATGAGCAGTTCTTC	CASSPGTSGGWNEQFF
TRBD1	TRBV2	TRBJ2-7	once	TGTGCCAGCAGTCTACAGGGGGCGAAGTCCTACGAGCAGTACTTC	CASSLQGAKSYEQYF
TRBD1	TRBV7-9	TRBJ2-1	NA	TGTGCCAGCAGCAGGACAGGTTCAAATGAGCAGTTCTTC	CASSRTGSNEQFF
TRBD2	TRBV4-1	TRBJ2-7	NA	TGCGCCAGCAGCCAACCCCTTGGGCTAGCGGGATACTACGAGCAGTACTTC	CASSQPLGLAGYYEQYF
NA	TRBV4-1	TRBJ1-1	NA	TGCGCCAGCAGCCAAGATCGGACGGACTCGAACACTGAAGCTTTCTTT	CASSQDRTDSNTEAFF
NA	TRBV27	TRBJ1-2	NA	TGTGCCAGCAGCATTTCAGGGTCCTATGGCTACACCTTC	CASSISGSYGYTF
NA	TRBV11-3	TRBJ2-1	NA	TGTGCCAGCAGCTTAGAATCCCAGAGCTCCTACAATGAGCAGTTCTTC	CASSLESQSSYNEQFF
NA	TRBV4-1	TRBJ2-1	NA	TGCGCCAGCAGCCAAGAGGGCGGGCTAGCATCAACCTACAATGAGCAGTTCTTC	CASSQEGGLASTYNEQFF
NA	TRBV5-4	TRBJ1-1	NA	TGTGCCAGCAGCGTAGATGGCGTAGGGGGGGACGACCTGAACACTGAAGCTTTCTTT	CASSVDGVGGDDLNTEAFF
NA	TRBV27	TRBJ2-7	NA	TGTGCCAGCAGTTCAGCCTACGAGCAGTACTTC	CASSSAYEQYF
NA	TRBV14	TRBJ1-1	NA	TGTGCCAGCAGCCTCCGGGGCCACACTGAAGCTTTCTTT	CASSLRGHTEAFF
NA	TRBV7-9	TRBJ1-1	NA	TGTGCCAGCAGCCAAGTAGGGGCAATCGCTGAAGCTTTCTTT	CASSQVGAIAEAFF
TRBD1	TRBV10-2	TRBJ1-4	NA	TGCGCCAGCAGTGCCCGGGACAGGGGGACAGAAAAACTGTTTTTT	CASSARDRGTEKLFF
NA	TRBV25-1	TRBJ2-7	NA	TGTGCCAGCAGTGAATGGGGACAAACCTACGAGCAGTACTTC	CASSEWGQTYEQYF
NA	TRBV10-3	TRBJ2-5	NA	TGTGCCATCAGTGAGTCGGGGGTAGCGGACCAAGAGACCCAGTACTTC	CAISESGVADQETQYF
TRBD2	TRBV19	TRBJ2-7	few	TGTGCCAGTGGCCGGGGGGGCTACCTCTCCTACGAGCAGTACTTC	CASGRGGYLSYEQYF
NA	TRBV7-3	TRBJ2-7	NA	TGTGCCAGCAGCCCCGGGATTGGTTACGAGCAGTACTTC	CASSPGIGYEQYF
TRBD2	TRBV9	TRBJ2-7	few	TGTGCCAGCAGCGTAGGAACTAGCGGGAACTACGAGCAGTACTTC	CASSVGTSGNYEQYF
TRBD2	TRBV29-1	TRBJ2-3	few	TGCAGCGTGGCGGGCTGGACTAGCGGGAGCGTTGATACGCAGTATTTT	CSVAGWTSGSVDTQYF
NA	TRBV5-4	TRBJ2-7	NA	TGTGCCAGCAGCTTGGCGCGGGAATATGACGAGCAGTACTTC	CASSLAREYDEQYF